This TCR beta chain is from a study of shared clonotypes between healthy human individuals. Data came from immunoSEQ multiplex PCR; TCRdb stores just in-frame clones and leaves some out. The sample lists some 1,900,000 clones, about 95% occurring once. Concerning this clone itself: The sample contains more than one DNA sequence encoding this CDR3.

Germline CDR1 SQVTM, CDR2 ANQGSEA. The length of the CDR3 is 14 residues. Trimming removed 4 bases at V and 0 bases at J, with 9 bases between. In the naive CD8 group, cells lacked CD45RO and were positively selected for CCR7, so terminally differentiated effector memory CD45RA+ cells were left out. This rearrangement joins TRBV29-1 to TRBJ2-2; no firm D call. The receptor was derived from a man between 18 and 35 years old in good health. The specimen sequenced was naive CD8+ T cells sorted from blood. The CDR3 sequence: CSVVGSTNTGELFF. CDR3 sequence (DNA): TGCAGCGTTGTGGGCAGCACGAACACCGGGGAGCTGTTTTTT.